This TCR beta chain stems from a study of blood T cell repertoires in COVID-19. Study context: Whether acute or convalescent, the COVID-19 samples came from the United States, Italy and Spain.

In the source study's methods: By means of reference gene primer amplification, nucleated cell counts were estimated. TCRdb's table, derived via immunoSEQ multiplex PCR, lists solely in-frame clones and lacks some. The V and J calls and clone size come from that table; D and trimming were worked out from the DNA. The repertoire holds approximately 22,000 clones, with around four fifths as singletons. This clonotype was obtained from a human donor in a cohort sampled during active COVID-19. The sample comprised peripheral blood.

The CDR3 loop is CASSSWTGVGNEQFF. The DNA of the CDR3 is TGTGCCAGCAGCTCTTGGACAGGGGTCGGCAATGAGCAGTTCTTC. This sequence joins TRBV7-9 and TRBJ2-1; TRBD1 aligns across 9 bases. The V segment lost 4 bases and the J segment 6 bases; nucleotides outside the gene matches: 7. The CDR3 is 15 residues long. Germline V gives CDR1 SEHNR, CDR2 FQNEAQ (reference sequence).